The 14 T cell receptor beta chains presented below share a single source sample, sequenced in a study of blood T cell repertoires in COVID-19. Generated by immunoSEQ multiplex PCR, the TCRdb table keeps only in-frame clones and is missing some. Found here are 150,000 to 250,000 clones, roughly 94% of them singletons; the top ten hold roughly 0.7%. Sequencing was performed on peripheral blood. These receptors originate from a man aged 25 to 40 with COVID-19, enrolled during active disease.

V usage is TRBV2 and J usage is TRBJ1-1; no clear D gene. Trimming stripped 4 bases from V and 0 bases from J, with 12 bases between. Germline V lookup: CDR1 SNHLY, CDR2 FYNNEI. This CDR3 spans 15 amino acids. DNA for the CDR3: TGTGCCAGCAGTGCGGCCACAGTCATGAACACTGAAGCTTTCTTT. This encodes CASSAATVMNTEAFF.

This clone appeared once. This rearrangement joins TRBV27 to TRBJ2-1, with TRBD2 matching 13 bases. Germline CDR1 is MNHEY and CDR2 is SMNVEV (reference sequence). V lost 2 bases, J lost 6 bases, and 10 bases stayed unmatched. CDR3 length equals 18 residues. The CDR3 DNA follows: TGTGCCAGCAGTTTACGCAAAACACTAGCGGGGGGGCGCAATGAGCAGTTCTTC. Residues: CASSLRKTLAGGRNEQFF.

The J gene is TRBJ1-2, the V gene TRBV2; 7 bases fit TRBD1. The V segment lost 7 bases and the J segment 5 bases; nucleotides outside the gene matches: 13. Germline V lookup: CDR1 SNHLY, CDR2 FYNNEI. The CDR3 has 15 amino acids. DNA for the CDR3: TGTGCCAGCACCCTTGAAGCCAGGGGGAAGTATGGCTACACCTTC. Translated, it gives CASTLEARGKYGYTF.

The DNA for the CDR3 is TGTGCCAGCAGCCAAGAGGGCGGGTATTCACCCCTCCACTTT. It codes for CASSQEGGYSPLHF. The rearrangement links TRBV3-1 (or the pseudogene TRBV3-2) to TRBJ1-6; no clear D gene. Per germline, CDR1 LGHDT and CDR2 YNNKEL (reference sequence). V lost 0 bases and J 8 bases, leaving 8 bases between the germline ends. The CDR3 is made up of 14 amino acids.

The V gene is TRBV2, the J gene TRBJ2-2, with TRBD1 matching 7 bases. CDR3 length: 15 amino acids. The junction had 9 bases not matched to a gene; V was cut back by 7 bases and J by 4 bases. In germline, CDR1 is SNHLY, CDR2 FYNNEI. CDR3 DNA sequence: TGTGCCAGCACCCGAGACAGGGCGGGCACCGGGGAGCTGTTTTTT. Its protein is CASTRDRAGTGELFF.

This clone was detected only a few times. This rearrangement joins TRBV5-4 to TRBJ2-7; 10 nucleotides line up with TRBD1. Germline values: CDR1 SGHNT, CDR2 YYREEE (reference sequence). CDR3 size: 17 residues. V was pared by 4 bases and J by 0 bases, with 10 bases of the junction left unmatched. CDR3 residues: CASSPDRGQTFSYEQYF. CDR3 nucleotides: TGTGCCAGCAGCCCCGACAGGGGGCAGACCTTCTCCTACGAGCAGTACTTC. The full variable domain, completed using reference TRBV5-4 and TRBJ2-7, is ETGVTQSPTHLIKTRGQQVTLRCSSQSGHNTVSWYQQALGQGPQFIFQYYREEENGRGNFPPRFSGLQFPNYSSELNVNALELDDSALYLCASSPDRGQTFSYEQYFGPGTRLTVT.

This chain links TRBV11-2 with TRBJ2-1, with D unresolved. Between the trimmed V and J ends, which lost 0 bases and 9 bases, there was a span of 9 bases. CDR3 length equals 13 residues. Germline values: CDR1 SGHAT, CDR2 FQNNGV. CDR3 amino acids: CASSLEPGGEQFF. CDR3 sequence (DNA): TGTGCCAGCAGCTTAGAGCCGGGTGGTGAGCAGTTCTTC.

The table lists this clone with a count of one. DNA of the CDR3: TGTGCCAGCAGCCACCACCCGGGGGGGACAGGGGCCAACGTCCTGACTTTC. Its translation is CASSHHPGGTGANVLTF. This sequence joins TRBV3-1 (or the pseudogene TRBV3-2) and TRBJ2-6, with 8 bases aligning to TRBD2. Germline V CDR1 and CDR2: LGHDT, YNNKEL (reference sequence). V dropped 3 bases and J dropped 4; count of bases not matched to a gene: 8. This CDR3 has 17 residues.

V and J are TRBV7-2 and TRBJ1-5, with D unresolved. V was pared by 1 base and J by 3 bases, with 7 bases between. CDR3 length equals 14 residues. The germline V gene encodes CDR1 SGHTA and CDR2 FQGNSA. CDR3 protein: CASSLDRINQPQHF. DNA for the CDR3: TGTGCCAGCAGCTTAGATAGAATCAATCAGCCCCAGCATTTT.

This CDR3 reads CASTLTSGGPYNEQFF. The CDR3 region has the DNA TGTGCCAGTACCTTGACTAGCGGGGGGCCCTACAATGAGCAGTTCTTC. The rearrangement links TRBV19 to TRBJ2-1; 13 nucleotides align to TRBD2. This CDR3 region has 16 residues. After removal of 7 bases from V and 2 bases from J, the junction contained 5 bases not matched to a gene. Germline V CDR1 and CDR2: LNHDA, SQIVND (reference sequence).

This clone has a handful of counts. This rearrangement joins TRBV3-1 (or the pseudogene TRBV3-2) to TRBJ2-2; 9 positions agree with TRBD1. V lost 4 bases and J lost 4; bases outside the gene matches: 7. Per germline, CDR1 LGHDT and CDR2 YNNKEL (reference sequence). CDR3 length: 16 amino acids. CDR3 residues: CASSPGQGRGTGELFF. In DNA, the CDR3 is TGTGCCAGCAGCCCCGGACAGGGGAGGGGCACCGGGGAGCTGTTTTTT.

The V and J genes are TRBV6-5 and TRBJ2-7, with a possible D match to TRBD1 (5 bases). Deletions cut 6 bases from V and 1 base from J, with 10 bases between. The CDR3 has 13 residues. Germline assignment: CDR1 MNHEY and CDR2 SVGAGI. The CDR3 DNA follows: TGTGCCAGCAGCGATCAGGGATCCTACGAGCAGTACTTC. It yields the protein CASSDQGSYEQYF.

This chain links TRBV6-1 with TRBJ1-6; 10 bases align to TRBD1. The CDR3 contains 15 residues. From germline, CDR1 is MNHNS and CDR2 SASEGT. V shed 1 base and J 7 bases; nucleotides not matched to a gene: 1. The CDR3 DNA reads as TGTGCCAGCAGTGAAGGGGACAGGGGCAATTCACCCCTCCACTTT. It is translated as CASSEGDRGNSPLHF.

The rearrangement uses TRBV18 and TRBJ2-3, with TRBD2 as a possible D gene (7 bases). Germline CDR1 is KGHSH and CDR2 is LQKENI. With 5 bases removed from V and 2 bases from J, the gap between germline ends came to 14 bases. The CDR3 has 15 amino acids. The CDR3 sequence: CASSSAGDTTDTQYF. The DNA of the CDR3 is TGTGCCAGCTCATCGGCGGGGGACACCACAGATACGCAGTATTTT.